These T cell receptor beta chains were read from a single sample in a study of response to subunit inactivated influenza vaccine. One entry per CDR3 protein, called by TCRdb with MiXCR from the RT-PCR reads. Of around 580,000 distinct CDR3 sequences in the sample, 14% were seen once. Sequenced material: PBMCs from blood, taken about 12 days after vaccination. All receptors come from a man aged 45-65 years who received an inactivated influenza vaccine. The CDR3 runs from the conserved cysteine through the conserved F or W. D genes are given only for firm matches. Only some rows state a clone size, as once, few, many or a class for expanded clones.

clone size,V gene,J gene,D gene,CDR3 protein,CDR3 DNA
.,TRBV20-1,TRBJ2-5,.,CSGVMETQYF,TGCAGTGGCGTGATGGAGACCCAGTACTTC
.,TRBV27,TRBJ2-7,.,CASGRQPYEQYF,TGTGCCAGCGGAAGACAACCTTACGAGCAGTACTTC
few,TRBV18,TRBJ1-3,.,CASSPQSYSGNTIYF,TGTGCCAGCTCACCCCAGAGCTATTCTGGAAACACCATATATTTT
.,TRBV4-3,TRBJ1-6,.,CASSHRANSPLHF,TGCGCCAGCAGCCACAGGGCTAATTCACCCCTCCACTTT
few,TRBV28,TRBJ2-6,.,CASRGYGSGANVLTF,TGTGCCAGCAGGGGTTACGGCTCTGGGGCCAACGTCCTGACTTTC
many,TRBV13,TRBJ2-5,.,CASSLVGGKETQYF,TGTGCCAGCAGCTTAGTTGGTGGGAAGGAGACCCAGTACTTC
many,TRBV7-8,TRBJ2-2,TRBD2,CASSNREVSGTRELFF,TGTGCCAGCAGCAACCGGGAAGTTAGCGGGACTAGGGAGCTGTTTTTT
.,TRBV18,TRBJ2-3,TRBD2,CASSSIAGTTDTQYF,TGTGCCAGCTCATCGATAGCGGGGACCACAGATACGCAGTATTTT
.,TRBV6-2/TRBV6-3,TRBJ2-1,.,CASSYRWVGEQFF,TGTGCCAGCAGTTACCGCTGGGTGGGTGAGCAGTTCTTC
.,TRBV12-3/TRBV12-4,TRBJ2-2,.,CASRLQGSDTGELFF,TGTGCCAGCAGGCTACAGGGCTCCGACACCGGGGAGCTGTTTTTT